These 32 T cell receptor beta chains were all obtained from the same sample, sequenced in a study of T-cell memory formation after mild COVID-19. TCRdb processed the 5' RACE reads anew with MiXCR; each CDR3 protein has one entry. Altogether about 310,000 distinct CDR3 sequences are present, around 19% being singletons, with the ten largest covering 21%. Material for sequencing was PBMCs or a T cell subset sorted from them (not recorded which). The source is a man between 18 and 29 years old who had mild COVID-19 (a few samples of this study predate the infection). Cell type and time point are not known.

The chain carries TRBV11-2 and TRBJ1-6; D gene uncertain. This CDR3 is 15 amino acids long. Trimming left V 2 bases short and J 0 bases short, with 5 bases between. Germline V lookup: CDR1 SGHAT, CDR2 FQNNGV. The CDR3 spells CASSLLGSYNSPLHF. The CDR3 DNA follows: TGTGCCAGCAGCTTACTCGGCTCCTATAATTCACCCCTCCACTTT.

V gene TRBV6-2 or TRBV6-3 combines with J gene TRBJ2-2; TRBD2 is a possible D gene (5 bases). Trimming cost V 7 bases and J 2 bases, with 14 bases left between them. CDR3 length equals 15 residues. Germline CDR1 reads MNHEY; CDR2 reads SVGEGT. As DNA, the CDR3 is TGTGCCAGCACCCCGGGGTTCCAAAACACCGGGGAGCTGTTTTTT. Translation: CASTPGFQNTGELFF.

The chain has TRBV7-3 and TRBJ2-2; D remains unclear. The CDR3 runs to 17 residues. V dropped 5 bases and J dropped 0 bases, with 16 bases sitting between them. The germline V gene has CDR1 SGHTA and CDR2 FQGTGA. For the CDR3, the DNA is TGTGCCAGCAGCCCCGGACGGGCAGGATCGAACACCGGGGAGCTGTTTTTT. The encoded protein is CASSPGRAGSNTGELFF.

The chain uses TRBV7-2 and TRBJ1-6, with 7 bases fitting TRBD1. CDR3 length equals 16 residues. The V gene's germline CDR1 is SGHTA and CDR2 FQGNSA. The V gene end was trimmed by 4 bases and the J gene end by 9 bases; junction bases not matched to a gene: 12. The CDR3 DNA reads TGTGCCAGCAGCTCCTCGCCGGGGGCAGGGGGTTCACCCCTCCACTTT. Residues: CASSSSPGAGGSPLHF.

V gene TRBV2 combines with J gene TRBJ2-6, with TRBD1 matching 8 bases. V was pared by 9 bases and J by 7 bases, with 20 bases of the junction left unmatched. The CDR3 sequence is 18 residues long. The germline V gene has CDR1 SNHLY and CDR2 FYNNEI. Here the CDR3 reads CASQTGTGVGQGANVLTF. For the CDR3, the DNA is TGTGCCAGTCAAACCGGGACAGGCGTCGGTCAGGGCGCCAACGTCCTGACTTTC.

This clonotype occurred a few times. The rearrangement links TRBV12-3 or TRBV12-4 to TRBJ2-4; TRBD1 matches 7 bases. The V segment lost 6 bases and the J segment 4 bases; nucleotides outside the gene matches: 9. The length of the CDR3 is 15 residues. This CDR3 reads CASRPTGESKNIQYF. In nucleotides, the CDR3 is TGTGCCAGCAGGCCCACAGGGGAGAGTAAAAACATTCAGTACTTC.

This clonotype was detected only a few times. The chain carries TRBV7-8 and TRBJ2-4, with unresolved D. Germline CDR1 reads SGHVS; CDR2 reads FQNEAQ. CDR3 size: 16 residues. Trimming took 4 bases from V and 8 from J, leaving 21 bases between them. The CDR3 nucleotides read TGTGCCAGCAGCTCTCCAGAGCCGGCCCACCCTGACATTCAGTACTTC. Its protein is CASSSPEPAHPDIQYF. The full variable domain, in which reference TRBV7-8 and TRBJ2-4 provide the parts outside the CDR3, is GAGVSQSPRYKVAKRGQDVALRCDPISGHVSLFWYQQALGQGPEFLTYFQNEAQLDKSGLPSDRFFAERPEGSVSTLKIQRTQQEDSAVYLCASSSPEPAHPDIQYFGAGTRLSVL.

This clonotype was detected only a few times. The chain carries TRBV29-1 and TRBJ2-1; the D gene could be TRBD1 or TRBD2 (5 bases each). The germline CDR1 and CDR2 sequences are SQVTM and ANQGSEA. This CDR3 spans 15 amino acids. V lost 3 bases, J lost 5 bases, and 17 bases lay in between. CDR3 sequence: CSVERAWGPDNEQFF. CDR3 DNA sequence: TGCAGCGTTGAGAGGGCTTGGGGACCGGACAATGAGCAGTTCTTC.

V gene TRBV9 combines with J gene TRBJ1-1; D might be TRBD1 (5 bases). V gave up 4 bases and J gave up 5 bases, with 12 bases separating them. The CDR3 spans 13 residues. The germline gives CDR1 SGDLS, CDR2 YYNGEE. CDR3 nucleotide sequence: TGTGCCAGCAGCCTAGGGGCCGAAACTGAAGCTTTCTTT. Protein product: CASSLGAETEAFF.

V usage is TRBV6-6 and J usage is TRBJ2-7; no clear D gene. The CDR3 covers 12 residues. Germline loops: CDR1 MNHNY, CDR2 SVGAGI (reference sequence). Trimming removed 6 bases from V and 4 bases from J, with 10 bases in between. The CDR3 DNA reads TGTGCCAGCAGCCCAGGTCTATACGAGCAGTACGTC. This translates into CASSPGLYEQYV.

V is TRBV4-1 and J is TRBJ2-2; the D is unclear. There are 14 residues in the CDR3. Germline V gives CDR1 MGHRA, CDR2 YSYEKL. Trimming took 1 base from V and 0 from J, leaving 3 bases between them. CDR3 coding DNA: TGCGCCAGCAGCCAAGCGGCGAACACCGGGGAGCTGTTTTTT. Protein: CASSQAANTGELFF.

The chain is built from TRBV7-9 and TRBJ2-5, with D perhaps TRBD2 (6 bases). The CDR3 is 14 residues long. Trimming left V 5 bases short and J 3 bases short, with 13 bases between. CDR1 and CDR2 (germline): SEHNR, FQNEAQ (reference sequence). The CDR3 DNA reads as TGTGCCAGCAGCGCGCAGTGGGGGGAAGAGACCCAGTACTTC. It translates to CASSAQWGEETQYF.

CDR3 protein: CASSQATLMNTEAFF. The CDR3 DNA is TGCGCCAGCAGCCAAGCGACACTCATGAACACTGAAGCTTTCTTT. The genes are TRBV4-3 and TRBJ1-1; D is ambiguous. Germline V gives CDR1 LGHNA, CDR2 YSLEER. This CDR3 is 15 amino acids long. Trimming removed 1 base from V and 0 bases from J, with 9 bases in between.

This clonotype has just one count. This chain connects TRBV7-2 to TRBJ1-5; 10 bases are a match to TRBD1. Germline V gives CDR1 SGHTA, CDR2 FQGNSA. V trimming: 2 bases; J trimming: 6 bases; junction bases outside the gene matches: 4. This CDR3 comprises 15 residues. The CDR3 DNA sequence: TGTGCCAGCAGCTTAAACGGACAGGGGGTTCAGCCCCAGCATTTT. The encoded protein is CASSLNGQGVQPQHF.

The chain combines TRBV3-1 with TRBJ1-1; D gene uncertain. The CDR3 spans 15 residues. Germline CDR1 LGHDT, CDR2 YNNKEL (reference sequence). V was pared by 0 bases and J by 5 bases, with 13 bases between. The CDR3 is CASSQDLTLRTEAFF. The CDR3 DNA follows: TGTGCCAGCAGCCAAGATCTGACGCTCCGAACTGAAGCTTTCTTT.

Comments on this clonotype: A much larger clonotype is one base distant, so this may be a read error. The conserved final phenylalanine or tryptophan is absent from the CDR3, which likely points to a read error. This chain links TRBV5-5 with TRBJ2-4; D perhaps matches TRBD2 (5 bases). Germline CDR1 and CDR2: SGHKS and YYEKEE (reference sequence). Trimming pared 6 bases from V and 7 bases from J, leaving 14 bases between. This CDR3 has 13 residues. This CDR3 reads CASTKDGINIQYV. In nucleotides, the CDR3 is TGTGCCAGCACGAAGGACGGGATTAACATTCAGTACGTC.

The genes are TRBV7-6 and TRBJ1-6, with 8 bases that match TRBD1. This CDR3 is 18 amino acids long. Germline values: CDR1 SGHVS, CDR2 FNYEAQ. The ends lost 5 bases at V and 0 bases at J; junction bases unmatched: 9. The CDR3 nucleotides read TGTGCCAGCAGCGACCGGTGGCAGGGGGCCTCCTATAATTCACCCCTCCACTTT. Its translation: CASSDRWQGASYNSPLHF.

The rearrangement joins TRBV5-1 to TRBJ2-7, with D perhaps assigned TRBD1 or TRBD2 (6 bases each). The CDR3 runs to 13 residues. Germline-derived CDR1 and CDR2 are SGHRS and YFSETQ. The germline V and J ends were trimmed by 5 bases and 0 bases, with 9 bases remaining between them. The CDR3 loop is CASRRDTSYEQYF. CDR3 DNA: TGCGCCAGCAGGCGGGACACCTCCTACGAGCAGTACTTC.

V and J are TRBV20-1 and TRBJ2-5; TRBD2 might be the D (6 bases). The V end was cut by 6 bases, the J end by 4 bases, with 9 bases between. Per the germline V gene, CDR1 is DFQATT and CDR2 is SNEGSKA (reference sequence). This CDR3 has 11 residues. The CDR3 bases are TGCAGTGCCGGAGGGACAGAGACCCAGTACTTC. It yields the protein CSAGGTETQYF.

This chain connects TRBV10-3 to TRBJ2-7; D perhaps matches TRBD2 (6 bases). V lost 3 bases to trimming and J lost 0 bases, with 9 bases between them. The CDR3 covers 14 residues. Germline V lookup: CDR1 ENHRY, CDR2 SYGVKD. CDR3 loop: CAISEGRHSYEQYV. The CDR3 DNA reads TGTGCCATCAGTGAAGGGAGGCACTCCTACGAGCAGTACGTC.

The chain links TRBV5-1 to TRBJ2-5; a possible D gene is TRBD2 (6 bases). In germline, CDR1 is SGHRS, CDR2 YFSETQ. V lost 4 bases to trimming and J lost 5 bases, with 18 bases between them. There are 15 residues in the CDR3. CDR3 bases: TGCGCCAGCAGCGCCGGGACTCCGGCGGAGGAGACCCAGTACTTC. Residues: CASSAGTPAEETQYF.

There are a few counts of this clonotype. CDR3: CASSIRPYEQYV. CDR3 nucleotides: TGTGCCAGCAGCATTAGGCCCTACGAGCAGTACGTC. V gene TRBV21-1 combines with J gene TRBJ2-7. TRBV21-1 is tagged as a pseudogene. There are 12 residues in the CDR3.

In its sample, this clonotype was seen once. The chain uses TRBV3-1 and TRBJ1-2; D unclear. The germline V gene has CDR1 LGHDT and CDR2 YNNKEL (reference sequence). The V end lost 1 base, the J end lost 8 bases, and 14 bases lay between the germline ends. The CDR3 has 14 amino acids. The CDR3 DNA reads as TGTGCCAGCAGCCAAGCCTCGGAGTATCGCGGCTACACCTTC. It translates to CASSQASEYRGYTF.

This clonotype was detected ten times or more. V gene TRBV7-2 combines with J gene TRBJ2-5; 8 positions match TRBD2. Trimming removed 1 base from V and 8 bases from J; junction bases left unmatched: 6. Germline loops: CDR1 SGHTA, CDR2 FQGNSA. The CDR3 is 14 amino acids. Written as DNA, the CDR3 is TGTGCCAGCAGCTTAGAGACGGGGGGGGAAACCCAGTACTTC. Encoded protein: CASSLETGGETQYF.

This rearrangement joins TRBV12-3 or TRBV12-4 to TRBJ2-7; TRBD2 is a possible D gene (5 bases). The CDR3 runs to 14 residues. V was cut by 1 base and J by 3 bases, with 10 bases left in between. CDR3 residues: CASSLGHAGYEQYF. For the CDR3, the DNA is TGTGCCAGCAGTTTAGGGCACGCGGGCTACGAGCAGTACTTC.

V and J are TRBV7-9 and TRBJ2-3; TRBD2 aligns across 9 bases. Trimming at V came to 7 bases and at J to 3 bases, leaving 8 bases not matched to a gene. CDR3 length: 15 amino acids. Germline lookup yields CDR1 SEHNR and CDR2 FQNEAQ (reference sequence). This chain's CDR3 is CASTNAGGRTDTQYF. CDR3 coding DNA: TGTGCCAGCACCAACGCGGGGGGGAGGACAGATACGCAGTATTTT.

This sequence joins TRBV4-3 and TRBJ2-3; either TRBD1 or TRBD2 may supply D (5 bases each). In germline, CDR1 is LGHNA, CDR2 YSLEER. CDR3 length equals 13 residues. V lost 4 bases and J 6 bases, leaving 11 bases between the germline ends. Here the CDR3 reads CASSPPRGDTQYF. The CDR3 DNA follows: TGCGCCAGCAGCCCTCCGAGGGGTGATACGCAGTATTTT.

The J gene is TRBJ2-5, the V gene TRBV7-9; TRBD1 matches at 8 bases. CDR3 length: 15 residues. Trimming at V came to 3 bases and at J to 2 bases, leaving 5 bases not matched to a gene. Germline CDR1 reads SEHNR; CDR2 reads FQNEAQ (reference sequence). CDR3 protein: CASSFIRDRQETQYF. The CDR3 bases are TGTGCCAGCAGCTTCATCCGGGACAGGCAAGAGACCCAGTACTTC.

V gene TRBV20-1 combines with J gene TRBJ2-7, with D hard to call. This CDR3 region has 11 residues. V dropped 3 bases and J dropped 4 bases, with 7 bases sitting between them. From germline, CDR1 is DFQATT and CDR2 SNEGSKA (reference sequence). The CDR3 coding sequence is TGCAGTGCTAGTAAGCAGTACGAGCAGTACGTC. It is translated as CSASKQYEQYV.

V is TRBV12-3 or TRBV12-4 and J is TRBJ2-3, with D perhaps matching TRBD2 (6 bases). V lost 5 bases, J lost 4 bases, and 10 bases lay in between. There are 13 residues in the CDR3. CDR3 nucleotide sequence: TGTGCCAGCAGTCTTAGACTAGCAGATACGCAGTATTTT. Residues: CASSLRLADTQYF.

V usage is TRBV7-2 and J usage is TRBJ1-6, with D possibly matching TRBD1 (5 bases). V lost 1 base, J lost 10 bases, and 17 bases lay in between. CDR1 is SGHTA and CDR2 is FQGNSA in the germline V gene. The CDR3 loop spans 16 amino acids. The CDR3 reads CASSLGIPGGGSPLHF. Here the CDR3 DNA reads TGTGCCAGCAGCTTAGGGATCCCCGGGGGTGGGTCACCCCTCCACTTT. The full variable domain, with the rest looked up from reference TRBV7-2 and TRBJ1-6, is GAGVSQSPSNKVTEKGKDVELRCDPISGHTALYWYRQSLGQGLEFLIYFQGNSAPDKSGLPSDRFSAERTGGSVSTLTIQRTQQEDSAVYLCASSLGIPGGGSPLHFGNGTRLTVT.

The chain joins TRBV12-3 or TRBV12-4 to TRBJ1-2; D is unclear. This CDR3 spans 15 amino acids. V lost 8 bases and J lost 3, with 19 bases in between. The CDR3 DNA follows: TGTGCCAGCGGATCTTTCCAAGGAAGGGACTATGGCTACACCTTC. Protein sequence: CASGSFQGRDYGYTF.